These 9 T cell receptor beta chains originate from one sample sequenced in a study of identical twins. TCRdb redid the calling of the 5' RACE reads with MiXCR, one entry per CDR3 protein. Of about 790,000 distinct CDR3 sequences detected, roughly 18% appear once; the ten largest clones hold around 13%. The sample was also reused in another study, on T cells expressing NK-cell markers.

The sample taken for sequencing was PBMCs. These receptors were taken from a woman between 18 and 30 years old in good health.

This rearrangement joins TRBV6-2 or TRBV6-3 to TRBJ2-1; 11 nucleotides align to TRBD2. The germline gives CDR1 MNHEY, CDR2 SVGEGT. The CDR3 sequence is 16 residues long. V was clipped by 0 bases and J by 5 bases; unmatched bases: 3. The CDR3 DNA reads as TGTGCCAGCAGTTACTCGAGACTAGCGGGACACAATGAGCAGTTCTTC. Amino acids: CASSYSRLAGHNEQFF.

This chain uses TRBV5-6 with TRBJ2-7; a possible D gene is TRBD2 (5 bases). This CDR3 spans 13 amino acids. With 4 bases removed from V and 7 bases from J, the gap between germline ends came to 15 bases. CDR1 SGHDT and CDR2 YYEEEE come from the germline V gene. The CDR3 spells CASSRRTPREQYF. The CDR3 nucleotides are TGTGCCAGCAGCCGGAGGACTCCTAGGGAGCAGTACTTC.

This chain links TRBV6-1 with TRBJ1-5, with 10 bases aligning to TRBD1. The length of the CDR3 is 15 residues. CDR1 is MNHNS and CDR2 is SASEGT in the germline V gene. J gave up 4 bases and V 6 bases, and 6 bases lay outside the gene matches. CDR3 protein: CASRRTGGGNQPQHF. The CDR3 DNA reads as TGTGCCAGCAGAAGGACAGGGGGAGGTAATCAGCCCCAGCATTTT.

The chain links TRBV10-2 to TRBJ2-5; D gene uncertain. CDR3 length: 13 amino acids. Germline assignment: CDR1 WSHSY and CDR2 SAAADI. V lost 2 bases and J lost 7, with 11 bases in between. This CDR3 reads CASSEAARATQYF. The CDR3 coding sequence is TGCGCCAGCAGTGAGGCCGCCCGGGCGACCCAGTACTTC.

The chain recombines TRBV7-8 with TRBJ2-1; D is perhaps TRBD1 (6 bases). The V gene's germline CDR1 is SGHVS and CDR2 FQNEAQ. The V and J ends lost 4 bases and 10 bases respectively, with 8 bases between them. The CDR3 is 11 residues long. The chain's CDR3 is CASSYQGEQFF. The CDR3 region has the DNA TGTGCCAGCAGCTACCAGGGGGAGCAGTTCTTC.

This clonotype was counted many times. The gene calls are TRBV6-5 and TRBJ2-5; 13 bases are a match to TRBD2. The CDR3 loop spans 14 amino acids. J was trimmed by 5 bases and V by 4 bases; bases with no gene match: 1. The germline V gene encodes CDR1 MNHEY and CDR2 SVGAGI. CDR3 DNA: TGTGCCAGCAGTTTACTAGCGGGGGGGGAGACCCAGTACTTC. Translation: CASSLLAGGETQYF.

This clonotype was picked up a small number of times. CDR3 DNA sequence: TGTGCCAGCAGTTACGCATTAGCTCCCAATGAGCAGTTCTTC. This gives the protein CASSYALAPNEQFF. The chain has TRBV6-2 or TRBV6-3 and TRBJ2-1; D remains ambiguous. The CDR3 consists of 14 residues. The V and J ends lost 2 bases and 6 bases respectively, with 11 bases between them. Germline CDR1 is MNHEY and CDR2 is SVGEGT.

The chain is built from TRBV12-3 or TRBV12-4 and TRBJ2-7, with 7 bases fitting TRBD1. CDR3 size: 13 residues. The junction had 8 bases not matched to a gene; V was cut back by 6 bases and J by 6 bases. This CDR3 reads CASSPDRSGEQYF. The CDR3 bases are TGTGCCAGCAGCCCGGACAGGTCGGGCGAGCAGTACTTC.

The V and J genes are TRBV11-3 and TRBJ2-1, with D perhaps TRBD2 (5 bases). This CDR3 has 13 amino acids. V was pared by 5 bases and J by 9 bases, with 14 bases between. The germline gives CDR1 SGHNT, CDR2 YENEEA. The CDR3, as DNA: TGTGCCAGCAGCCGACGCGGGCCGGGTGAGCAGTTCTTC. Its protein product is CASSRRGPGEQFF. Full variable domain (remainder filled in from reference TRBV11-3 and TRBJ2-1): EAGVVQSPRYKIIEKKQPVAFWCNPISGHNTLYWYLQNLGQGPELLIRYENEEAVDDSQLPKDRFSAERLKGVDSTLKIQPAELGDSAVYLCASSRRGPGEQFFGPGTRLTVL.